Each of the 15 T cell receptor beta chains below was sequenced from the same sample in a study of blood T cell repertoires in COVID-19. Method: immunoSEQ multiplex PCR; TCRdb's copy keeps in-frame clones and lacks some. The table records 200,000 or so clones, 80% to 90% of them present only once. The sequenced material came from peripheral blood. The receptors were sampled from a human donor with active or convalescent COVID-19. The donor label of this sample is uncertain.

A remark on this clone: In the same sample, other DNA sequences code for this CDR3. The V and J genes are TRBV3-1 (or the pseudogene TRBV3-2) and TRBJ1-3; D is undetermined. CDR3 length: 13 residues. Trimming pared 1 base from V and 4 bases from J, leaving 5 bases between. Looked up from germline, CDR1 is LGHDT and CDR2 is YNNKEL (reference sequence). The CDR3 DNA reads TGTGCCAGCAGCCAAGTGGCAGGAAACACCATATATTTT. Translation: CASSQVAGNTIYF.

The chain joins TRBV21-1 to TRBJ2-3; the table's D call, TRBD1, was not checked against the DNA. TRBV21-1 has pseudogene status. The CDR3 has 20 residues. The CDR3 bases are TGTGCCAGCAGCAGTCAGGGGGCATGGCGGGAGACCCCCACCACAGATACGCAGTATTTT. Translating gives CASSSQGAWRETPTTDTQYF.

The chain is built from TRBV9 and TRBJ2-5; the match to TRBD2 covers 9 bases. This CDR3 comprises 17 residues. Germline V lookup: CDR1 SGDLS, CDR2 YYNGEE. V lost 0 bases to trimming and J lost 5 bases; unmatched junction nucleotides: 11. CDR3 in DNA: TGTGCCAGCAGCGTAGGCCTCGTGAGCGGGGGGTCGGAGACCCAGTACTTC. Residues: CASSVGLVSGGSETQYF.

The rearrangement joins TRBV6-1 to TRBJ1-4, with 9 positions matching TRBD1. CDR1 is MNHNS and CDR2 is SASEGT in the germline V gene. V lost 2 bases and J lost 5; bases outside the gene matches: 6. The CDR3 contains 16 residues. CDR3 region: CASSEKLGTGNEKLFF. CDR3 sequence (DNA): TGTGCCAGCAGTGAAAAGTTGGGGACAGGGAATGAAAAACTGTTTTTT.

This chain links TRBV9 with TRBJ1-3; 7 positions agree with TRBD1. The J segment lost 6 bases and the V segment lost 0 bases, leaving 6 bases of the junction unmatched. CDR1 and CDR2 from the germline V gene are SGDLS and YYNGEE. The CDR3 runs to 15 residues. CDR3 DNA sequence: TGTGCCAGCAGCGTAGAGGGCAGGGGGGCAAACACCATATATTTT. Translation gives CASSVEGRGANTIYF.

This chain joins TRBV6-1 and TRBJ1-3; D unclear. This CDR3 is 14 amino acids long. The germline V gene has CDR1 MNHNS and CDR2 SASEGT. Trimming stripped 2 bases from V and 2 bases from J, with 7 bases between. CDR3 DNA: TGTGCCAGCAGTGAATTCACGGCTGGAAACACCATATATTTT. It yields the protein CASSEFTAGNTIYF.

The rearrangement joins TRBV7-8 to TRBJ2-1; D not resolved. V gave up 6 bases and J gave up 8 bases, with 14 bases separating them. Per germline, CDR1 SGHVS and CDR2 FQNEAQ. There are 13 residues in the CDR3. The CDR3 bases are TGTGCCAGCAGATCATCCTTTCAGGATGAGCAGTTCTTC. Translating it yields CASRSSFQDEQFF.

The chain has TRBV30 and TRBJ1-1; 7 bases map to TRBD1. The CDR3 runs 16 residues. The V and J ends lost 0 bases and 5 bases, in that order; junction bases with no gene match: 12. Looked up from germline, CDR1 is GTSNPN and CDR2 is SVGIG (reference sequence). CDR3 sequence reads: CAWSVPLSRGETEAFF. The CDR3 bases are TGTGCCTGGAGTGTACCTTTGAGCAGGGGGGAAACTGAAGCTTTCTTT.

The rearrangement uses TRBV6-4 and TRBJ2-3; D ambiguous. The length of the CDR3 is 14 residues. Trimming took off 4 bases at V and 1 base at J, with 9 bases between the two ends. CDR1 MRHNA and CDR2 SNTAGT come from the germline V gene. CDR3 in DNA: TGTGCCAGCAGTGCTGAGATTCGCACAGATACGCAGTATTTT. Protein: CASSAEIRTDTQYF.

The rearrangement links TRBV4-1 to TRBJ2-2; D gene unclear. The V end lost 2 bases, the J end lost 6 bases, and 19 bases lay between the germline ends. This CDR3 region has 17 residues. Germline CDR1 MGHRA, CDR2 YSYEKL. The CDR3 bases are TGCGCCAGCAGCCAATGGGTCCCGTTCCCCAGGCCCGGGGAGCTGTTTTTT. Its translation is CASSQWVPFPRPGELFF.

Written as DNA, the CDR3 is TGTGCCAGCTCACCACCTTCTCGGGATACGCAGTATTTT. Its translation: CASSPPSRDTQYF. This chain connects TRBV18 to TRBJ2-3; D is unresolved. Germline assignment: CDR1 KGHSH and CDR2 LQKENI. The CDR3 is made up of 13 amino acids. Trimming pared 0 bases from V and 6 bases from J, leaving 7 bases between. The whole variable domain, filled in from reference TRBV18 and TRBJ2-3, reads NAGVMQNPRHLVRRRGQEARLRCSPMKGHSHVYWYRQLPEEGLKFMVYLQKENIIDESGMPKERFSAEFPKEGPSILRIQQVVRGDSAAYFCASSPPSRDTQYFGPGTRLTVL.

The chain combines TRBV6-5 with TRBJ1-5, with TRBD1 matching over 9 bases. V trimming: 4 bases; J trimming: 7 bases; junction bases outside the gene matches: 5. Germline V gene data show CDR1 as MNHEY and CDR2 as SVGAGI. The CDR3 contains 14 residues. The CDR3 loop is CASSSTGGVQPQHF. CDR3 bases: TGTGCCAGCAGTTCGACAGGGGGGGTACAGCCCCAGCATTTT.

This clone was seen only a few times. Distinct nucleotide sequences in the sample also encode this CDR3. This sequence joins TRBV11-2 and TRBJ1-6; no clear D gene. V was cut by 0 bases and J by 7 bases, with 10 bases left in between. The CDR3 covers 15 residues. Per germline, CDR1 SGHAT and CDR2 FQNNGV. As DNA, the CDR3 is TGTGCCAGCAGCTTAGAGACGGGAGGCAATTCACCCCTCCACTTT. Translating gives CASSLETGGNSPLHF.

This chain joins TRBV19 and TRBJ2-1; TRBD2 matches at 12 bases. Per the germline V gene, CDR1 is LNHDA and CDR2 is SQIVND (reference sequence). This CDR3 contains 15 residues. V dropped 5 bases and J dropped 7; count of bases not matched to a gene: 6. CDR3 in amino acids: CASSLRGLAGNEQFF. The CDR3, as DNA: TGTGCCAGTAGTCTTCGCGGACTAGCGGGAAATGAGCAGTTCTTC.

The chain is built from TRBV5-1 and TRBJ1-3; 8 positions agree with TRBD1. The V and J ends lost 3 bases and 3 bases, in that order; junction bases with no gene match: 5. CDR1 is SGHRS and CDR2 is YFSETQ in the germline V gene. CDR3 length equals 15 residues. CDR3 DNA: TGCGCCAGCAGCTCAGGGGGCGCGGATGGAAACACCATATATTTT. It encodes CASSSGGADGNTIYF.